This T cell receptor beta chain originates from a study of CD8 T cells in Susac syndrome. The CDR3 has 13 residues. CDR1 is LGHNA and CDR2 is YSLEER in the germline V gene. Trimming left V 2 bases short and J 4 bases short, with 6 bases between. RNA totalling about 0.5 to 1 ug underwent reverse transcription with random hexamers. The authors amplified TCR beta CDR3 across 54 Vbeta and 13 Jbeta using immunoSEQ multiplex PCR. One entry per CDR3 protein, called by TCRdb with MiXCR from the immunoSEQ multiplex PCR reads. This sample has 210,000 or so distinct CDR3 sequences, with 94% found just once. Sequencing of TCR beta was undertaken in CD8+ and CD4+ T cells derived from blood. This clonotype was seen just once. Its antigen is unknown. General study points: Clonal expansion did not appear in Susac syndrome CD4+ T cell repertoires.

The source of this sequence is a human donor with Susac syndrome. Sequenced input: CD4+ T cells from PBMCs. The gene calls are TRBV4-3 and TRBJ1-5; D not resolved. The CDR3 reads CASSQTTNQPQHF. The CDR3 DNA follows: TGCGCCAGCAGCCAAACCACGAATCAGCCCCAGCATTTT.